What follows describes a single T cell receptor beta chain. Its antigen remains unknown. This sample is drawn from a study of T-cell memory formation after mild COVID-19. As for the study in general: Clusters of TCRs were largely donor specific. Study observations and caveats: CD4+ contracting clones were found mainly in CM and EM, and CD8+ ones in EMRA.

5'RACE with constant-segment primers built TCRalpha and TCRbeta cDNA libraries with UMIs. TCRdb called the 5' RACE reads again in MiXCR, with one record for every CDR3 protein. The sample includes roughly 130,000 distinct CDR3 sequences, about 5.9% of them seen just once. This CDR3 has 12 residues. V was trimmed by 1 base and J by 10 bases, leaving 10 bases between them. The germline V gene encodes CDR1 SNHLY and CDR2 FYNNEI. The source is an adult woman who had mild COVID-19 (a few samples of this study predate the infection). Cell type and time point are not known. Sample: PBMCs or a T cell subset sorted from them (not recorded which). V and J are TRBV2 and TRBJ1-1, with D uncertain. The CDR3 loop reads CASSEDALLAFF. The CDR3 DNA is TGTGCCAGCAGTGAAGATGCCTTACTAGCTTTCTTT.